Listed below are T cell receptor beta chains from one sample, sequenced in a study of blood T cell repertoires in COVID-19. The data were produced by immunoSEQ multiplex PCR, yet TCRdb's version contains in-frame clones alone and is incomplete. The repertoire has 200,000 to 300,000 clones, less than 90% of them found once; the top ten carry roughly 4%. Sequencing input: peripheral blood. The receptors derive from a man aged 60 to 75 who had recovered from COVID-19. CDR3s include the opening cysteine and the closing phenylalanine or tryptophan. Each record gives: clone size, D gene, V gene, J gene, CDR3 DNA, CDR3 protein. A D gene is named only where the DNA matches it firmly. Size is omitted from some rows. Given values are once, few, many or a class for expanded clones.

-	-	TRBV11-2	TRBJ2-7	TGTGCCAGCAGCTTAGATTCGATAGGGGGACGAGTCGAGCAGTACTTC	CASSLDSIGGRVEQYF
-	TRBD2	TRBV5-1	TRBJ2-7	TGCGCCAGCAGCAACGGACTAGCGGGGTCCTACGAGCAGTACTTC	CASSNGLAGSYEQYF
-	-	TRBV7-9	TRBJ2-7	TGTGCCAGCAGCGGAGGGGGGGACACAGGCCCTCTAGAGCAGTACTTC	CASSGGGDTGPLEQYF
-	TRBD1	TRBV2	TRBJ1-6	TGTGCCAGCACCTTAGGACAGGTTGATTCACCCCTCCACTTT	CASTLGQVDSPLHF
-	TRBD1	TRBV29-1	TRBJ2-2	TGCAGCGTTGAAGATCTGGGAAAGGGACAGGGGGGAACCGGGGAGCTGTTTTTT	CSVEDLGKGQGGTGELFF
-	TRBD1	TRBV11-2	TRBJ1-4	TGTGCCAGCAGCGGACAGGGAACGGCTAATGAAAAACTGTTTTTT	CASSGQGTANEKLFF
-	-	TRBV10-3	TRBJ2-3	TGTGCCATGGCCCGGGGTACTAGCACAGATACGCAGTATTTT	CAMARGTSTDTQYF
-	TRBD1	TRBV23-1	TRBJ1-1	TGCGCCAGCAGTCATAGGGGGCCGGGGTCTGAAGCTTTCTTT	CASSHRGPGSEAFF
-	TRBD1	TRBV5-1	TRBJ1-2	TGCGCCAGCAGGGGCGAGGGACAGGGGTCACCTTATGGCTACACCTTC	CASRGEGQGSPYGYTF
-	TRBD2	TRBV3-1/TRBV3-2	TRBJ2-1	TGTGCCAGCAGCCAGCGCGGGGGGGCCGGGTACAATGAGCAGTTCTTC	CASSQRGGAGYNEQFF
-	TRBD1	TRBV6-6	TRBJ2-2	TGTGCCAGCAGTTATGGGACAGGGCGGACCGGGGAGCTGTTTTTT	CASSYGTGRTGELFF
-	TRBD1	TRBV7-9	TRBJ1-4	TGTGCCAGCAGCCCGGGACAGGGTACTGAAAAACTGTTTTTT	CASSPGQGTEKLFF
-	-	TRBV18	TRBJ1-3	TGTGCCAGCTCACCTGTATGGCAGGGCTCTGGAAACACCATATATTTT	CASSPVWQGSGNTIYF
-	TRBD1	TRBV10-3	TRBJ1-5	TGTGCCAGCTCCTCCGGGACAGGGGGTCAGCCCCAGCATTTT	CASSSGTGGQPQHF
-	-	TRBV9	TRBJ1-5	TGTGCCAGCAGCGGGGGCTATAGCAATCAGCCCCAGCATTTT	CASSGGYSNQPQHF
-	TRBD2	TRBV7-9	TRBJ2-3	TGTGCCAGCCGGTCTAGCGGGGGCACAGATACGCAGTATTTT	CASRSSGGTDTQYF
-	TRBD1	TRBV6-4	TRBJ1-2	TGTGCCAGCAGTAAGGGACAGAACTATGGCTACACCTTC	CASSKGQNYGYTF
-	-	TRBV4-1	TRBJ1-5	TGCGCCAGCAGCCAAGAGTACCCCGGGGTGCGGCCCCAGCATTTT	CASSQEYPGVRPQHF
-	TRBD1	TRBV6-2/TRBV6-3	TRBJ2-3	TGTGCCAGCAGTTACTCGCTCGGCAGGGGGCCAGATACGCAGTATTTT	CASSYSLGRGPDTQYF
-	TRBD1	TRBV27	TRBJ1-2	TGTGCCAGCAGTGTGACAGGGTGGAACTATGGCTACACCTTC	CASSVTGWNYGYTF
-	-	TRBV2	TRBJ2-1	TGTGCCAGCAGCGGACAGTACAATGAGCAGTTCTTC	CASSGQYNEQFF
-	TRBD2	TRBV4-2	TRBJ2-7	TGTGCCAGCAGCCCGCTAGCGGGGGGCCTCAACGAGCAGTACTTC	CASSPLAGGLNEQYF
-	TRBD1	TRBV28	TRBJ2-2	TGTGCCAGCTACAGGGGGTTGACCGGGGAGCTGTTTTTT	CASYRGLTGELFF
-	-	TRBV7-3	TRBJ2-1	TGTGCCAGCAGCCCCGGGGCAAGGAGCGGGTCCTACAATGAGCAGTTCTTC	CASSPGARSGSYNEQFF
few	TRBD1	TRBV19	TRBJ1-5	TGTGCCAGTAATGGGGACAGGAATAGCAATCAGCCCCAGCATTTT	CASNGDRNSNQPQHF
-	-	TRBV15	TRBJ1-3	TGTGCCACCAGCAGAGATGCTCGGACAGCCTCTGGAAACACCATATATTTT	CATSRDARTASGNTIYF
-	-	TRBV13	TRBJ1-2	TGTGCCAGCAGCCGAGACGGGGGGCGCGGTGGCTACACCTTC	CASSRDGGRGGYTF
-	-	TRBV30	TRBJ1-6	TGTGCCTGGACGGGGATGAGCTCCTATAATTCACCCCTCCACTTT	CAWTGMSSYNSPLHF
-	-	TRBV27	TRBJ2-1	TGTGCCAGCAGTTCGCGGACCCACGGGGGTGAGCAGTTCTTC	CASSSRTHGGEQFF
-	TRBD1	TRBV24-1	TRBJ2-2	TGTGCCACCAGTGATACTACCGGGACAGGGAGCGGGGAGCTGTTTTTT	CATSDTTGTGSGELFF
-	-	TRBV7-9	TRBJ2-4	TGTGCCAGCAGCTCCGCCCAGGGGTTAGCCAAAAACATTCAGTACTTC	CASSSAQGLAKNIQYF
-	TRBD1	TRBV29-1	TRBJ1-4	TGCAGCGTTGGTGTATCCAGACAGGGATCTAATGAAAAACTGTTTTTT	CSVGVSRQGSNEKLFF
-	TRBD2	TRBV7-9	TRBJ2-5	TGTGCCAGCAGCTCAGGCCTAGCGGGGGTTTCGGGTGAGACCCAGTACTTC	CASSSGLAGVSGETQYF
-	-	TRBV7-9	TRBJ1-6	TGTGCCAGCAGCTTAGTTCAAGGGACACCCTATAATTCACCCCTCCACTTT	CASSLVQGTPYNSPLHF
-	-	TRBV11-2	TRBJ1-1	TGTGCCAGCAGCGGACGCAGGGGAAGGAACACTGAAGCTTTCTTT	CASSGRRGRNTEAFF
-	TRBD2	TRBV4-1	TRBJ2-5	TGCGCCAGCAGCCAAGATTTGGGCGGGGGTGTTCAAGAGACCCAGTACTTC	CASSQDLGGGVQETQYF
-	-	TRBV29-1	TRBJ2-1	TGCAGCGTTGGAATCAGCCCTAGCTCCTACAATGAGCAGTTCTTC	CSVGISPSSYNEQFF
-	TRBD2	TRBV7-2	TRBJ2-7	TGTGCCAGCAGCTTAGCTGCGACTAGCGGCTACGAGCAGTACTTC	CASSLAATSGYEQYF
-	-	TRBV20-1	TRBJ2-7	TGCAGTGCCCCTTTTCTGTCCGAGCAGTACTTC	CSAPFLSEQYF
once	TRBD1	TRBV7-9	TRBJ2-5	TGTGCCAGCGTCCTGGACAGGGGAGAGACCCAGTACTTC	CASVLDRGETQYF
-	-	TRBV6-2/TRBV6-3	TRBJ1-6	TGTGCCAGCAGTCTCGGGAGCTCCTATAATTCACCCCTCCACTTT	CASSLGSSYNSPLHF